This T cell receptor (beta chain) was obtained from a study of shared clonotypes between healthy human individuals. Across the study: The composition of the donors was two women and a few men aged 18 to 49. Each donor had three CD4 naive, three CD4 memory, two CD8 naive and one CD8 memory plate.

Naivety among CD8 cells was defined by CD45RO negativity and positive CCR7 selection, thereby excluding terminally differentiated effector memory CD45RA+ cells. Replicate PCRs from sorted subsets contained about 0.2 ug DNA, which is 30,000 to 35,000 T cell genomes. TCRdb keeps only in-frame clones here, not all; method: immunoSEQ multiplex PCR. The sample has about 820,000 clones, 92% seen once; the top ten hold approximately 25%. Trimming removed 6 bases from V and 5 bases from J; junction bases left unmatched: 7. The V gene's germline CDR1 is MNHEY and CDR2 SVGAGI. This CDR3 is built from 13 residues.

Input material: naive CD8+ T cells sorted from blood. The chain joins TRBV6-5 to TRBJ2-7, with TRBD2 identical over 7 bases. The sequence was collected from a man under 40 in good health. DNA of the CDR3: TGTGCCAGCAGCGAGCGGGAATTCAACGAGCAGTACTTC. Residues: CASSEREFNEQYF.